This T cell receptor (beta chain) was profiled in a study of cytomegalovirus exposure and HLA in healthy donors. At the level of the study: Among about 179 million T cells, an earlier analysis found around 100 million unique TCR beta sequences.

Amplification used 60 Vbeta primers and 13 Jbeta primers. Only in-frame clones appear in the TCRdb table, and some are missing; sequencing was by immunoSEQ multiplex PCR. Of some 99,000 clones listed, roughly 80% were seen once; the top ten hold 7% to 9%. General study findings and limits: No immune exposure information besides CMV serostatus was available. As a later analysis showed, a missense DCLRE1C variant was linked to trimming of TCR beta V- and J-genes. The listing of some 170 TCR beta chains classed them as cytomegalovirus-associated.

A word on this clone: Its antigen remains unidentified.

V was cut by 5 bases and J by 3 bases, with 13 bases left in between. The germline V gene has CDR1 LGHNT and CDR2 FRNRAP. The CDR3 extends over 14 amino acids. The J gene is TRBJ1-2, the V gene TRBV12-5, with a weak D call TRBD1 (6 bases). Material for sequencing was PBMCs. This clonotype originated in a woman between 45 and 60 years old in good health and CMV-seropositive. CDR3 coding DNA: TGTGCTAGTGGTCCCTTCACAGGGTACTATGGCTACACCTTC. This translates into CASGPFTGYYGYTF. Together with reference TRBV12-5 and TRBJ1-2, the CDR3 gives the full variable domain: DARVTQTPRHKVTEMGQEVTMRCQPILGHNTVFWYRQTMMQGLELLAYFRNRAPLDDSGMPKDRFSAEMPDATLATLKIQPSEPRDSAVYFCASGPFTGYYGYTFGSGTRLTVV.